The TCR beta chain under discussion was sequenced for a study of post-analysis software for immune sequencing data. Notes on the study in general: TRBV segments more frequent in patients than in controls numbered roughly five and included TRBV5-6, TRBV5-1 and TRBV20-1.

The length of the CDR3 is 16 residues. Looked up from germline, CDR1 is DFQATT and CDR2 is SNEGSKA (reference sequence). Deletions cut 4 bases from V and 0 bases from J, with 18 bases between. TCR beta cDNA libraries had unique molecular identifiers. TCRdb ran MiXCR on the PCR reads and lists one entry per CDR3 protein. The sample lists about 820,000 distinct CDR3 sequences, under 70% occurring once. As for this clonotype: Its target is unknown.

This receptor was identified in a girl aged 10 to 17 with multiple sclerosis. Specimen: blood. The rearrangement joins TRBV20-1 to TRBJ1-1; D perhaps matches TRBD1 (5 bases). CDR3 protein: CSATRYVQGMNTEAFF. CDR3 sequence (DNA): TGCAGTGCTACTAGGTATGTTCAGGGAATGAACACTGAAGCTTTCTTT.